This T cell receptor beta chain was documented in a study of cytomegalovirus exposure and HLA in healthy donors. This clone was observed once. The protocol was immunoSEQ multiplex PCR, while the TCRdb copy is restricted to in-frame clones and leaves out a portion. The table lists over 100,000 clones, around 87% of them singletons. V trimming: 2 bases; J trimming: 3 bases; junction bases outside the gene matches: 5. Germline V gene data show CDR1 as SGHRS and CDR2 as YFSETQ. This CDR3 contains 15 residues. This clonotype originated in a woman younger than 30 in good health and CMV-seropositive. The genes are TRBV5-1 and TRBJ1-3; 7 bases agree with TRBD1. Sequencing was done on a sample of PBMCs. CDR3 sequence (DNA): TGCGCCAGCAGCTTAGAAGGGGGCTATGGAAACACCATATATTTT. It yields the protein CASSLEGGYGNTIYF. The entire variable domain, with the rest obtained from reference TRBV5-1 and TRBJ1-3, is as follows: KAGVTQTPRYLIKTRGQQVTLSCSPISGHRSVSWYQQTPGQGLQFLFEYFSETQRNKGNFPGRFSGRQFSNSRSEMNVSTLELGDSALYLCASSLEGGYGNTIYFGEGSWLTVV.